This T cell receptor beta chain is drawn from a study of glioma-infiltrating T cells after dendritic cell vaccination. There are 13 residues in the CDR3. With 8 bases clipped from V and 7 bases from J, the junction kept 8 bases outside the gene matches. Germline V gene sequence: CDR1 ENHRY, CDR2 SYGVKD. Broader study findings: Higher pretreatment TIL content predicted longer progression-free time and survival. Complete blood and tumor specimen sets were limited to few patients.

Comments on this clone: What it recognizes is unknown.

Amplification used 60 V beta primers and 13 J beta primers. Sequenced by immunoSEQ multiplex PCR; TCRdb stores in-frame clones only, minus some. The sample comprises tens of thousands of clones, 81% of which are singletons, and roughly 8.2% rests with the top ten. The rearrangement uses TRBV10-3 and TRBJ2-7; 10 nucleotides align to TRBD1. The sample here was blood, taken before dendritic cell vaccination. The TCR was taken from a human donor with glioblastoma. The DNA of the CDR3 is TGTGCCATCTTATCGACAGGGGGCGCGGAGCAGTACTTC. Translating gives CAILSTGGAEQYF.